This T cell receptor (beta chain) came from a study of immune cell composition in non-small cell lung cancer. Study-wide findings and caveats: Tumour-associated clones >0.5% occurred in approximately 34% of adenocarcinomas, 75% of squamous. Tumour TCR-beta clonality was not significantly tied to smoking pack-years.

Profiling relied on immunoSEQ multiplex PCR, and the TCRdb table lists in-frame clones only, not all of them. This sample carries fewer than 5,000 clones, roughly 70% of them seen once, and the ten largest clones take 25% to 30%. This clone appeared a single time. Its antigen is still unknown. The CDR3 spans 19 residues. Germline V gives CDR1 SEHNR, CDR2 FQNEAQ (reference sequence). The ends lost 3 bases at V and 1 base at J; junction bases unmatched: 12. DNA was extracted from unsorted cell suspensions stored frozen. Sequencing was carried out using lung tumor tissue. The chain combines TRBV7-9 with TRBJ2-6; 7 bases align to TRBD1. The receptor was isolated from a human donor with non-small cell lung cancer. CDR3 nucleotide sequence: TGTGCCAGCAGCTTCGAAATTTTGAGGGGGCGGTCTGGGGCCAACGTCCTGACTTTC. This translates into CASSFEILRGRSGANVLTF.